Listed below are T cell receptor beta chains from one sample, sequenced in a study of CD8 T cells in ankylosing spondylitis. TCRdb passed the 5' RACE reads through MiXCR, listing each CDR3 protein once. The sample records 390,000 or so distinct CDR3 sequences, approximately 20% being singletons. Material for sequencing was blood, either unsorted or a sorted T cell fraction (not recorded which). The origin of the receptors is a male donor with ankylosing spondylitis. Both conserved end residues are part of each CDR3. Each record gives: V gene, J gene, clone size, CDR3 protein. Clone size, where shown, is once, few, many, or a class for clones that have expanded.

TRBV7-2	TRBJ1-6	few	CASSRDNSPLHF
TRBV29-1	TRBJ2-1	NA	CSVGLRRASVYNEQFF
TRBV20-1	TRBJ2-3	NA	CSAMGLAGAVLSTDTQYF
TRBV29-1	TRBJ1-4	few	CSAEGDPNEKLFF
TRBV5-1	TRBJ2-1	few	CASRLDYSYNEQFF
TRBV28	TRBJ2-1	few	CASSSYLAGGGLNEQFF
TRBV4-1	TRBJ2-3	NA	CASRPGQVENTQYF
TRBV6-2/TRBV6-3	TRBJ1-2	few	CASILTGAYRGSYTF
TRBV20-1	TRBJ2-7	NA	CSAEDSRGSFGQYF
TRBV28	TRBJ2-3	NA	CASSLFRGRADTQYF
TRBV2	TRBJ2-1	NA	CASRGTGTSGSYEQFF
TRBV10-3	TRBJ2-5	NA	CAISESRSEETQYF
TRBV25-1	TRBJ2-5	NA	CASSELRAGGDETQYF
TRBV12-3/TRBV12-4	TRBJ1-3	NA	CASSFRRGGNTLYF
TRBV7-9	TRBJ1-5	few	CASSQTWTTSNQPQHF
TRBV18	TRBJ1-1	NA	CASSPQGGRTEAFF
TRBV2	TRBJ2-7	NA	CASERQSYEQYF
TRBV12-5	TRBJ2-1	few	CASGLRPVSPNEQFF
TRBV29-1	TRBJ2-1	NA	CSVENVSNEQFF
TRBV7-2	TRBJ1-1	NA	CASSPITRWAEAFF
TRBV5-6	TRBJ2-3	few	CASSLADTDTQYF
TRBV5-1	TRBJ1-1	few	CASSLVNAGAEAFF
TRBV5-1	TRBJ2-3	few	CASSFITSTDTQYF
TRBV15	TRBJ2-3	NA	CATSREQRGSEIDTQYF
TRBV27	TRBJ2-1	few	CASVSHNEQFF
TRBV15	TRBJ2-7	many	CATSREGRVGQQYF
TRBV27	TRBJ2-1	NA	CASIAPSRSRKNYIEQFF
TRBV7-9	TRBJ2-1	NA	CASSLGGHRYNEQFF
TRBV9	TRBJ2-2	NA	CASSVLGTNTGELFF
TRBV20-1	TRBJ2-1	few	CSARDWGASGRNEQFF
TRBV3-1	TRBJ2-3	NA	CASSQDRSGKVTDTQYF
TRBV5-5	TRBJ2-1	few	CASSLVAGGPNEQFF
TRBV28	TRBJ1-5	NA	CASSWTGGLNQPQHF
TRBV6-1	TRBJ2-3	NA	CASRKQGADTQYF
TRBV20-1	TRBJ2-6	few	CSASPTAALNVLTF
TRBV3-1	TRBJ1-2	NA	CASSQDYGGTVYGYTF
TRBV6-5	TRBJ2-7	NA	CASSYSTVPYPYEQYF